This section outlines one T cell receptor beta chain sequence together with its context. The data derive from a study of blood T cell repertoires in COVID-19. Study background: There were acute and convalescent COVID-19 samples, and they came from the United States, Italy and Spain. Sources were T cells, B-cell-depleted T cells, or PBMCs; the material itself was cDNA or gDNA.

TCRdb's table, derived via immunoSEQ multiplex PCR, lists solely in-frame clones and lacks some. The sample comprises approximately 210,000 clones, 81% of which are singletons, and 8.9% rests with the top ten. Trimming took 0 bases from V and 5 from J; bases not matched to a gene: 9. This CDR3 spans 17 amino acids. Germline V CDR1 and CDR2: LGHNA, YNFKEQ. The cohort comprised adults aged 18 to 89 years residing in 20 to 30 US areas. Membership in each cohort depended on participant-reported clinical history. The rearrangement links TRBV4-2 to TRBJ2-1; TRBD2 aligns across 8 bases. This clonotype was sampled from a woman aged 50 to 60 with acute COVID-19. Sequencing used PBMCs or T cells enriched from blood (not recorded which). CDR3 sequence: CASSQDKLAAGHNEQFF. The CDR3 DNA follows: TGTGCCAGCAGCCAAGATAAACTAGCGGCGGGACACAATGAGCAGTTCTTC.